The rows below give T cell receptor beta chains drawn from one sample of a study of blood T cell repertoires in COVID-19. This table comes from immunoSEQ multiplex PCR, and its TCRdb copy is limited to in-frame clones, with some not included. The data hold 95,000 or so clones, with 75% to 85% observed a single time. Sequencing input: peripheral blood. These TCRs come from a woman aged 80 or over with active or convalescent COVID-19. Each CDR3 is given with its conserved first and last residue. A D gene is named only where the DNA matches it firmly. Clone size is given for some rows only: seen once, a few or many times, or a class if the clone is expanded.

NA,NA,TRBJ2-7,TRBV27,TGTGCCAGCAGCCCTCGAGGCTATTCCTACGAGCAGTACTTC,CASSPRGYSYEQYF
TRBD2,NA,TRBJ2-1,TRBV20-1,TGCAGTGCTAGTTTGGGTATAGCGGGATTCTATGAGCAGTTCTTC,CSASLGIAGFYEQFF
NA,few,TRBJ1-1,TRBV5-1,TGTGCCAGCAGCCCAGCACAGGGCAAGAACACTGAAGCTTTCTTT,CASSPAQGKNTEAFF
NA,NA,TRBJ1-3,TRBV9,TGTGCCAGCAGCGTAGAATCTCAGGGGATGACTGGAAACACCATATATTTT,CASSVESQGMTGNTIYF
TRBD1,NA,TRBJ2-5,TRBV18,TGTGCCAGCTCACCAACAGGGGGAGAGACCCAGTACTTC,CASSPTGGETQYF
NA,NA,TRBJ2-7,TRBV5-1,TGTGCCAGCAGCTTGGCGTCAGGACTATACGAGCAGTACTTC,CASSLASGLYEQYF
TRBD1,NA,TRBJ2-1,TRBV28,TGTGCCAGCGGACAGGGGGTTCAACTTTACAATGAGCAGTTCTTC,CASGQGVQLYNEQFF
NA,few,TRBJ2-7,TRBV19,TGTGCCAGTAGTAAGGAAAACAGGCTCTACGAGCAGTACTTC,CASSKENRLYEQYF
NA,NA,TRBJ1-2,TRBV5-4,TGTGCCAGCAGCGGCCAGGGGATCGGAGGCTACACCTTC,CASSGQGIGGYTF
TRBD1,once,TRBJ2-7,TRBV2,TGTGCCAGCAGTCAAACTCCTCGGACAGGGGTTCGTCACGAGCAGTACTTC,CASSQTPRTGVRHEQYF
NA,NA,TRBJ1-1,TRBV6-5,TGTGCCAGCAGGGCGCTGCGGGCTTCGAACACTGAAGCTTTCTTT,CASRALRASNTEAFF
NA,NA,TRBJ2-1,TRBV6-1,TGTGCCAGCAGTGTGAGGTGGGGGCAGCTCTCCTACAATGAGCAGTTCTTC,CASSVRWGQLSYNEQFF
NA,NA,TRBJ1-4,TRBV13,TGTGCCAGCAGCTTAGGCCTAGGACAGAGCGGTGAAAAACTGTTTTTT,CASSLGLGQSGEKLFF
NA,NA,TRBJ2-3,TRBV29-1,TGCAGGCTCGAGATTAACACAGGTACGCAGTATTTT,CRLEINTGTQYF
TRBD1,once,TRBJ2-7,TRBV6-5,TGTGCCAGCAGTCGGCCGGGACAGGGATACGAGCAGTACTTC,CASSRPGQGYEQYF
TRBD2,once,TRBJ2-3,TRBV18,TGTGCCAGCTCGGCCTTAAAGACTAGCGGGCCCGCAGATACGCAGTATTTT,CASSALKTSGPADTQYF
NA,many,TRBJ1-1,TRBV6-4,TGTGCCAGCAGTGACCAAGCAGGATCAGGGCACGAAGCTTTCTTT,CASSDQAGSGHEAFF
NA,NA,TRBJ1-2,TRBV7-2,TGTGCCAGCAGCTTAGGGGGCGTTAACTATGGCTACACCTTC,CASSLGGVNYGYTF
NA,NA,TRBJ2-7,TRBV28,TGTGCCAGCAGTTTATCTCTCTACGAGCAGTACTTC,CASSLSLYEQYF
TRBD1,NA,TRBJ2-2,TRBV6-5,TGTGCCAGCAGACCGGGACAGGGTCTAAGCGGGGAGCTGTTTTTT,CASRPGQGLSGELFF
NA,NA,TRBJ2-3,TRBV7-7,TGTGCCAGCAGCTCGGACTACACAGATACGCAGTATTTT,CASSSDYTDTQYF
TRBD1,NA,TRBJ2-1,TRBV7-2,TGTGCCAGCAGCTCCAGACAGGGGTCCAACAATGAGCAGTTCTTC,CASSSRQGSNNEQFF
NA,NA,TRBJ2-3,TRBV3-1/TRBV3-2,TGTGCCAGCAGCCAAGCTGTCGGGGGCACAGATACGCAGTATTTT,CASSQAVGGTDTQYF
TRBD2,NA,TRBJ2-7,TRBV5-1,TGCGCCAGCAGCTTGGCGGGACTAGCGGGATACGAGCAGTACTTC,CASSLAGLAGYEQYF
TRBD1,few,TRBJ2-2,TRBV5-1,TGCGCCAGCAGCTTGTCAGGACAGGGACAGGGGGAGCTGTTTTTT,CASSLSGQGQGELFF
TRBD1,NA,TRBJ2-7,TRBV7-8,TGTGCCAGCAGCTTAGCGGTAGCGACAGGGGTTACTTCCTACGAGCAGTACTTC,CASSLAVATGVTSYEQYF
TRBD2,NA,TRBJ2-1,TRBV6-6,TGTGCCAGCAGTTCCCAAGCGGGATCCTACAATGAGCAGTTCTTC,CASSSQAGSYNEQFF
TRBD1,NA,TRBJ1-1,TRBV6-1,TGTGCCAGCAGTGAAGGGACAGGGGGTGGGCTGGGAGCTTTCTTT,CASSEGTGGGLGAFF
NA,few,TRBJ1-1,TRBV7-9,TGTGCCAGCACCCCCGGGAGCTCGTCTGAAGCTTTCTTT,CASTPGSSSEAFF
NA,NA,TRBJ1-2,TRBV7-2,TGTGCCAGCAGCTCAGACAGGCGTAATGGCTACACCTTC,CASSSDRRNGYTF